The T cell receptor (beta chain) described here comes from a study of blood T cell repertoires in COVID-19. Study overall: Acute and convalescent COVID-19 specimens originated in the United States, Italy and Spain. The analysed material was cDNA or gDNA that came from T cells, B-cell-depleted T cells, or PBMCs.

As originally analysed: Reference gene primer amplification gave estimated nucleated cell counts. Here immunoSEQ multiplex PCR was the method, and the copy in TCRdb shows in-frame clones only, minus some. That table furnishes V, J and clone size, whereas the DNA furnished D and trimming. The repertoire consists of roughly 220,000 clones, with 84% occurring once and the leading ten covering less than 2.5%. Germline V gives CDR1 SGDLS, CDR2 YYNGEE. J lost 2 bases, V lost 3 bases, and 8 bases had no gene match. The CDR3 covers 16 residues. Input material: peripheral blood. This TCR came from a woman aged 55-69 years with acute or convalescent COVID-19. The rearrangement joins TRBV9 to TRBJ2-3; 8 nucleotides align to TRBD1. Here the CDR3 DNA reads TGTGCCAGCAGCGCCAAACCGGGACAGGTCACAGATACGCAGTATTTT. Its translation is CASSAKPGQVTDTQYF. The full variable domain, rest sourced from reference TRBV9 and TRBJ2-3, is DSGVTQTPKHLITATGQRVTLRCSPRSGDLSVYWYQQSLDQGLQFLIQYYNGEERAKGNILERFSAQQFPDLHSELNLSSLELGDSALYFCASSAKPGQVTDTQYFGPGTRLTVL.